This section outlines one T cell receptor (beta chain) sequence together with its context. The study ran its PCR with 60 Vbeta and 13 Jbeta primers. Libraries were prepared by immunoSEQ multiplex PCR; TCRdb keeps only in-frame clonotypes and omits some of them. The sample consists of some 140,000 clones, roughly four fifths of them appearing once. Looked up from germline, CDR1 is SQVTM and CDR2 is ANQGSEA. The CDR3 loop spans 15 amino acids. After removal of 7 bases from V and 6 bases from J, the junction contained 15 bases not matched to a gene. The sample belongs to a study of cytomegalovirus exposure and HLA in healthy donors. Study-wide background: Researchers found that roughly 80% of 398 genotyped donors fell within the Caucasian-associated ancestry cluster.

The receptor's source is a man in his thirties or forties in good health and CMV-seronegative. The V call is TRBV29-1, the J call TRBJ1-2; 9 bases are a match to TRBD1. Sequenced input: PBMCs. As DNA, the CDR3 is TGCAGCGCCCAGTCACCGGGACAGGGAGTGGATGGCTACACCTTC. Protein: CSAQSPGQGVDGYTF.